This T cell receptor (beta chain) was captured in a study of blood T cell repertoires in COVID-19 (dated by TCRdb to 2020 to 2021). Describing the broader study: Samples covering the acute and convalescent phases of COVID-19 were provided by collaborators in the United States, Italy and Spain. The prospective study material was composed of cDNA or gDNA derived from T cells, B-cell-depleted T cells, or PBMCs. Subjects who had been exposed to COVID-19, were actively infected with it, or had recovered from it provided the deeply sampled blood TCRbeta repertoires that made up the dataset. The repertoires were released in a freely available public database meant as a resource for research on the immune response to SARS-CoV-2. The samples were drawn from two sources: the first 160 participants of the ongoing ImmuneRACE study, and 1,200 or so subjects contributed by 6 global collaborators. A de-identified subject ID, COVID-19 status, age in years and sex were almost always included in the sample metadata. Where available, HLA class I and class II types were obtained from metadata supplied by the sample provider rather than from assay-based typing. Study-wide findings and limitations: How much clinical and demographic metadata was included differed by source and by participant, and the metadata was provided uncurated.

TCRbeta CDR3 regions were amplified from genomic DNA using the immunoSEQ Assay, a bias-controlled multiplex PCR. The published analysis was carried out like this. Within the assay, amplification of reference gene primers was used to estimate how many nucleated cells each sample contained. To quantify the absolute abundance of each unique TCRbeta CDR3 rearrangement, sequence reads were collapsed and filtered. Productive Simpson clonality was computed per sample as the square root of Simpson's diversity index over productive rearrangements. This immuneACCESS table, as held by TCRdb, lists in-frame sequences with V and J called but not all clones. Of the missing ones, under half trace to an unresolved V gene in checked studies; the others have no known cause. V and J calls and clone size come straight from that table; D and trimming were deduced from the DNA. This sample comprises 200,000 or so clones, roughly three quarters of them detected only once. Clones ranked in the top ten supply 17% of the sample.

Points on this clone: Its specific antigen is unknown. Base-call qualities are not available, and no considerably larger clone is one nucleotide away.

In the germline V gene (reference sequence), CDR1 corresponds to LGHDT and CDR2 to YNNKEL. The CDR3 has 13 amino acids, counting the end cysteine and phenylalanine. Only the CDR3 portion is preserved as DNA: 39 bases, with reading frame beginning at the first base. At the junction V is shortened by 4 bases and J by 8 bases; bases outside the gene matches: 7. Whole blood was collected in K2EDTA tubes by collaborating institutions according to the institutions' own protocols. For TCRbeta analysis, collaborators shipped samples in one of three forms: frozen whole blood, isolated PBMCs, or DNA extracted from either of those sample types.

The sequenced material came from peripheral blood. This receptor chain uses TRBV3-1 (or the pseudogene TRBV3-2) and TRBJ1-2, with 7 middle bases fitting TRBD1. The receptor comes from a man between 60 and 70 years old with active or convalescent COVID-19. The DNA sequence is given as TGTGCCAGCAGCCCTCAGGGGGTAGGAGGCTACACCTTC. Its protein product is CASSPQGVGGYTF.